This T cell receptor beta chain is from a study of beta chain features in type 1 diabetes (dated by TCRdb to 2016 to 2019). With regard to the full study: Patients and healthy donors did not differ in mean age, gender distribution, total cell number or subset yield. Across all samples, approximately 100 million sorted cells were examined, and cell number per subset correlated strongly with RNA yield. The study compared TCRB repertoires of sorted circulating CD4+ T cell subsets between recently diagnosed type 1 diabetes patients and matched healthy donors. Whereas all 30 or so donors provided naive and central memory subsets, regulatory and stem cell-like memory subsets were isolated from just 8 patients and roughly eight healthy donors. The investigation overall reported the following: At VDJ recombination sites, type 1 diabetes patients had fewer insertions and more deleted nucleotides, which implies abnormalities in thymic rearrangement. The naive, central memory and regulatory TCRB repertoires appeared to resemble one another more closely among patients than among healthy donors. Because the HLA sub-analyses included only small numbers of individuals, any influence of HLA type on TCRB rearrangement was left unresolved. Shorter templates might have been favored by PCR, but patient and control samples were amplified and corrected together, so both groups would have been affected equally by any skew. Type 1 diabetes patients showed a moderate but significant shortening of TCRB CDR3 length in all four CD4+ subsets. Because cDNA was sequenced instead of genomic DNA, activated cells with high expression could be over-represented, although the groups did not differ in activation or CD3 levels.

The CDR3 runs 17 residues from the cysteine to the phenylalanine. Just the 51-base CDR3 DNA is kept, in frame starting at base 1. Trimming takes 0 bases off V and 4 bases off J; junction bases not matched to a gene: 7. The germline V gene supplies CDR1 SGHDN and CDR2 FVKESK. This clone was recorded a few times. Its target antigen remains unknown. Per-nucleotide qualities are absent, and no much larger clonotype sits a single base away. A single peripheral blood draw of about 116 mL on average was collected from each donor into heparinised tubes. Naive, central memory, regulatory and stem cell-like memory CD4+ T cells were sorted on a BD FACSAria II using a panel including CD45RO, CCR7, CD25, CD127, CD95 and CD27. Every sorted population had a purity above 95%. PBMCs were isolated right away by Lymphoprep density gradient centrifugation and were stained directly, without culture. So that batch effects would be minimized, each experiment stained and sorted samples in pairs, pairing one healthy donor with one patient.

The High Capacity cDNA Reverse Transcription Kit was used to reverse transcribe all of the isolated RNA, meaning that expressed TCRB transcripts were what got sequenced. Deep immunoSEQ sequencing was applied to naive, central memory and regulatory T cell samples, giving an average of roughly 3.5 million total reads per sample. After sorted cells were lysed in RLT buffer, RNA was extracted with DNase-treated RNeasy Micro or Mini kits, with the choice depending on cell number. Each cell subset was processed separately to prevent cross-contamination, with patient and healthy donor samples processed together. TCRB sequences were amplified from cDNA with the immunoSEQ multiplex PCR, producing 87-bp fragments spanning the CDR3 region. The amplicons were sequenced using the Illumina HiSeq platform. In the paper's pipeline: PCR bias was computationally corrected using synthetic template baselines, reads within Hamming distance 2 were collapsed, and singletons that could not be merged were discarded. Reads were aligned to IMGT to assign V, D and J genes, CDR3 length, and insertions or deletions at six rearrangement sites. Within each subset, clonotype counts were normalized to sorted cell number, and only after that were true diversity and Gini coefficients computed with the tcR R package. The overlap coefficient, calculated on TCRB nucleotide sequences, was used to quantify repertoire sharing. Imported from immuneACCESS, the table was reduced by TCRdb to in-frame sequences with V and J called. These copies leave out some clones; in studies compared against another copy, an unresolved V gene accounts for under half, and the cause of the remainder is not known. Clone size and the V and J calls come from that table; the DNA yielded D and trimming. In all, the sample holds about 140,000 clones, and about 9.1% of those were seen once. Together, the top ten hold about 0.6% of the sample.

The rearranged segments are TRBV14 and TRBJ1-4, and 8 junction bases match TRBD1. Sequenced input: central memory CD4+ T cells from blood. The sequence was collected from a middle-aged woman in good health. The CDR3 protein sequence reads: CASSQEPRDRLNEKLFF. The nucleotide sequence reads TGTGCCAGCAGCCAAGAACCCAGGGACAGGCTTAATGAAAAACTGTTTTTT.